Listed here are 6 T cell receptor beta chains from one sample, sequenced in a study of blood T cells in healthy people across ages. Next came a second PCR, run for roughly 6 to 11 cycles, which used a sample-barcoded 5' primer along with a J-beta primer mix. TCRdb re-derived calls from the 5' RACE reads in MiXCR, one entry per CDR3 protein. The sample has 540,000 or so distinct CDR3 sequences, about 45% seen once; the top ten hold about 26%. The sequencing sample was made of blood. All receptors come from a man older than 75 in good health.

The chain joins TRBV6-6 to TRBJ1-1; the D gene is possibly TRBD1 (6 bases). This CDR3 spans 13 amino acids. V was clipped by 2 bases and J by 8 bases, with 12 bases between them. Germline CDR1 MNHNY, CDR2 SVGAGI (reference sequence). The CDR3 loop is CASSYANREEAFF. In nucleotides, the CDR3 is TGTGCCAGCAGTTACGCGAACAGGGAGGAAGCTTTCTTT.

This chain connects TRBV4-1 to TRBJ1-2; D gene uncertain. Per the germline V gene, CDR1 is MGHRA and CDR2 is YSYEKL. Between the trimmed V and J ends, which lost 0 bases and 8 bases, there was a span of 13 bases. This CDR3 comprises 14 residues. CDR3 sequence (DNA): TGCGCCAGCAGCCAAGAAGGCAGACCTTCGGGCTACACCTTC. As protein: CASSQEGRPSGYTF.

This clonotype was detected only a few times. V gene TRBV5-6 combines with J gene TRBJ1-1; weak D call: TRBD1 (5 bases). The germline gives CDR1 SGHDT, CDR2 YYEEEE. This CDR3 has 14 residues. With 5 bases removed from V and 0 bases from J, the gap between germline ends came to 11 bases. The CDR3 bases are TGTGCCAGCAGTGACTGGGGGGTGAACACTGAAGCTTTCTTT. Its translation is CASSDWGVNTEAFF.

In this sample, this clonotype turned up once. The V call is TRBV10-3, the J call TRBJ2-1, with 12 bases lining up with TRBD2. This CDR3 has 15 residues. V was clipped by 6 bases and J by 8 bases; unmatched bases: 8. Germline-derived CDR1 and CDR2 are ENHRY and SYGVKD. The CDR3 here is CAIRQTSGRVYEQFF. The CDR3 DNA reads as TGTGCCATCAGACAGACTAGCGGGAGAGTCTATGAGCAGTTCTTC.

The chain combines TRBV5-1 with TRBJ2-5; 8 nucleotides match TRBD2. TRBJ2-7 matches the DNA end more closely, so the J call is doubtful. This CDR3 has 17 residues. Per germline, CDR1 SGHRS and CDR2 YFSETQ. The CDR3 region has the DNA TGCGCCAGCAGCTTGCGGTACGTCGGGGGGGAAGCCTACGAGCAGTACTTC. Translated: CASSLRYVGGEAYEQYF.

In its sample, this clonotype was seen a few times. The chain is built from TRBV7-2 and TRBJ1-5; D gene uncertain. Trimming cost V 1 base and J 0 bases, with 4 bases left between them. CDR3 size: 14 residues. CDR1 SGHTA and CDR2 FQGNSA come from the germline V gene. In DNA, the CDR3 is TGTGCCAGCAGCTTAGACTATAGCAATCAGCCCCAGCATTTT. Amino acid sequence: CASSLDYSNQPQHF. Full variable domain (missing parts from reference TRBV7-2 and TRBJ1-5): GAGVSQSPSNKVTEKGKDVELRCDPISGHTALYWYRQSLGQGLEFLIYFQGNSAPDKSGLPSDRFSAERTGGSVSTLTIQRTQQEDSAVYLCASSLDYSNQPQHFGDGTRLSIL.